The 27 T cell receptor beta chains in this list originate from one sample, sequenced in a study of control samples from healthy donors and cancer patients. Assay: immunoSEQ multiplex PCR; the TCRdb copy retains only in-frame clones and omits some. The data show 100,000 to 150,000 clones, approximately 92% seen once. The sequenced material came from PBMCs. Receptor source: a man older than 75 with head and neck cancer.

V usage is TRBV6-4 and J usage is TRBJ2-1; the match to TRBD2 covers 9 bases. Germline V CDR1 and CDR2: MRHNA, SNTAGT. V was pared by 5 bases and J by 4 bases, with 6 bases of the junction left unmatched. This CDR3 comprises 15 residues. The DNA of the CDR3 is TGTGCCAGCAGTCAAGCGGGAGGAGGGTACAATGAGCAGTTCTTC. Amino acid sequence: CASSQAGGGYNEQFF.

Only one count was recorded for this clone. The chain couples TRBV9 to TRBJ2-5; 14 bases align to TRBD2. Per the germline V gene, CDR1 is SGDLS and CDR2 is YYNGEE. The CDR3 length is 15 residues. V lost 3 bases and J lost 7; bases outside the gene matches: 5. DNA for the CDR3: TGTGCCAGCAGCGACGGACTAGCGGGAGGAGGGACCCAGTACTTC. Its translation is CASSDGLAGGGTQYF.

The genes are TRBV29-1 and TRBJ1-1, with D perhaps TRBD1 (5 bases). Between the trimmed V and J ends, which lost 6 bases and 4 bases, there was a span of 12 bases. The germline V gene encodes CDR1 SQVTM and CDR2 ANQGSEA. The CDR3 spans 12 residues. In DNA, the CDR3 is TGCAGCGTCAGGGCGGTTGGCACTGAAGCTTTCTTT. This translates into CSVRAVGTEAFF.

The J gene is TRBJ1-1, the V gene TRBV2; D gene unclear. The CDR3 contains 15 residues. With 4 bases removed from V and 3 bases from J, the gap between germline ends came to 15 bases. Germline CDR1 and CDR2: SNHLY and FYNNEI. The CDR3 is CASSGAGGKDTEAFF. The CDR3, as DNA: TGTGCCAGCAGTGGGGCGGGCGGCAAGGACACTGAAGCTTTCTTT.

CDR3 nucleotides: TGTGCCAGCAGCGTAGCCGCTGGGACAGGGCTTAGCACAGATACGCAGTATTTT. Amino acid sequence: CASSVAAGTGLSTDTQYF. The rearrangement links TRBV9 to TRBJ2-3, with 9 bases fitting TRBD1. The trim removed 0 bases at V and 0 bases at J, leaving 8 bases unmatched. This CDR3 has 18 residues. Germline CDR1 SGDLS, CDR2 YYNGEE.

Here the CDR3 reads CASSPGGVLNTGELFF. The CDR3 DNA is TGTGCCAGCAGCCCCGGGGGGGTCCTGAACACCGGGGAGCTGTTTTTT. V and J are TRBV7-9 and TRBJ2-2, with 8 bases fitting TRBD2. The germline V gene encodes CDR1 SEHNR and CDR2 FQNEAQ (reference sequence). The CDR3 length is 16 residues. V shed 5 bases, J shed 1 base, and the junction held 6 bases outside the gene matches.

The CDR3 sequence is CATSRSPPRAYNEQFF. The CDR3, as DNA: TGTGCCACCAGCCGAAGCCCCCCGCGCGCCTACAATGAGCAGTTCTTC. The chain is built from TRBV15 and TRBJ2-1; no clear D gene. This CDR3 is built from 16 residues. The germline V gene has CDR1 LNHNV and CDR2 YYDKDF (reference sequence). V was trimmed by 5 bases and J by 2 bases, leaving 16 bases between them.

The V gene is TRBV13, the J gene TRBJ2-3; D call uncertain. Germline values: CDR1 PRHDT, CDR2 FYEKMQ (reference sequence). The CDR3 is 14 residues long. V was cut by 1 base and J by 5 bases, with 10 bases left in between. CDR3 sequence: CASSLVRHGDTQYF. The CDR3 DNA reads as TGTGCCAGCAGCTTAGTTAGACATGGAGATACGCAGTATTTT.

CDR3 region: CASREIARVERTEAFF. The CDR3 region has the DNA TGTGCCAGCAGAGAAATCGCAAGGGTCGAGAGAACTGAAGCTTTCTTT. The chain couples TRBV6-1 to TRBJ1-1, with D uncertain. Germline V CDR1 and CDR2: MNHNS, SASEGT. Trimming cost V 6 bases and J 5 bases, with 22 bases left between them. This CDR3 is built from 16 residues.

This clone was counted a single time. The V gene is TRBV10-3, the J gene TRBJ2-7, with 9 nucleotides matching TRBD2. Germline values: CDR1 ENHRY, CDR2 SYGVKD. This CDR3 is 18 amino acids long. J lost 0 bases, V lost 0 bases, and 9 bases had no gene match. CDR3 DNA sequence: TGTGCCATCAGTGAGTCTGGGCTAGCGGGGATCCGCTCCTACGAGCAGTACTTC. It is translated as CAISESGLAGIRSYEQYF.

The chain is built from TRBV5-5 and TRBJ1-4; unclear D gene. With 0 bases removed from V and 6 bases from J, the gap between germline ends came to 12 bases. The germline V gene has CDR1 SGHKS and CDR2 YYEKEE (reference sequence). This CDR3 is 15 amino acids long. CDR3 loop: CASSLAGLRDEKLFF. The CDR3 DNA reads TGTGCCAGCAGCTTGGCGGGCCTGAGGGATGAAAAACTGTTTTTT.

The rearrangement uses TRBV5-1 and TRBJ1-2; no reliable D call. Germline CDR1 reads SGHRS; CDR2 reads YFSETQ. Trimming removed 4 bases from V and 3 bases from J, with 13 bases in between. The CDR3 is 14 amino acids. DNA of the CDR3: TGCGCCAGCAGCCCCCCGGCCGAAGACTATGGCTACACCTTC. It encodes CASSPPAEDYGYTF.

This clone has just one count. V and J are TRBV10-1 and TRBJ1-2; weak D call: TRBD1 (6 bases). This CDR3 is 15 amino acids long. V was pared by 0 bases and J by 3 bases, with 11 bases between. CDR1 and CDR2 (germline): WNHNN, SYGVQD (reference sequence). The CDR3 nucleotides read TGCGCCAGCAGTGAGTCGGCCGGGGGCTACTATGGCTACACCTTC. Encoded protein: CASSESAGGYYGYTF.

This chain connects TRBV18 to TRBJ1-1, with 7 bases lining up with TRBD1. CDR3 length: 14 amino acids. Per the germline V gene, CDR1 is KGHSH and CDR2 is LQKENI. Germline trimming cut 5 bases from V and 7 bases from J; bases unmatched to any gene: 10. The CDR3 spells CASSSTGASVEAFF. The CDR3 bases are TGTGCCAGCTCATCTACAGGGGCGAGTGTTGAAGCTTTCTTT.

The J gene is TRBJ1-3, the V gene TRBV29-1; perhaps TRBD1 as D (5 bases). Germline CDR1 SQVTM, CDR2 ANQGSEA. The ends were cut back, 4 bases at V and 3 bases at J, with 10 bases in the middle. The CDR3 length is 13 residues. The CDR3 loop is CSVVWGVGNTIYF. As DNA, the CDR3 is TGCAGCGTTGTATGGGGGGTTGGAAACACCATATATTTT. Full variable domain (missing parts from reference TRBV29-1 and TRBJ1-3): SAVISQKPSRDICQRGTSLTIQCQVDSQVTMMFWYRQQPGQSLTLIATANQGSEATYESGFVIDKFPISRPNLTFSTLTVSNMSPEDSSIYLCSVVWGVGNTIYFGEGSWLTVV.

This chain uses TRBV3-1 (or the pseudogene TRBV3-2) with TRBJ2-6, with D unclear. The CDR3 spans 14 residues. Germline V gives CDR1 LGHDT, CDR2 YNNKEL (reference sequence). Deletions cut 0 bases from V and 12 bases from J, with 12 bases between. This CDR3 is CASSQDKSLGVLTF. CDR3 sequence (DNA): TGTGCCAGCAGCCAAGATAAGAGTCTAGGCGTCCTGACTTTC.

The chain carries TRBV3-1 (or the pseudogene TRBV3-2) and TRBJ2-1, with 16 bases lining up with TRBD2. Looked up from germline, CDR1 is LGHDT and CDR2 is YNNKEL (reference sequence). V lost 1 base and J lost 8; bases outside the gene matches: 8. The CDR3 contains 18 residues. The CDR3 DNA follows: TGTGCCAGCAGCCAAGGGGCCCCGGGACTAGCGGGGGGGGATGAGCAGTTCTTC. As protein: CASSQGAPGLAGGDEQFF.

The chain recombines TRBV4-2 with TRBJ2-1; 9 nucleotides line up with TRBD2. Germline values: CDR1 LGHNA, CDR2 YNFKEQ. The V segment lost 1 base and the J segment 8 bases; nucleotides outside the gene matches: 6. The CDR3 extends over 15 amino acids. This CDR3 reads CASSQGLAGKDEQFF. CDR3 DNA: TGTGCCAGCAGCCAAGGTCTAGCGGGGAAGGATGAGCAGTTCTTC.

A single count supports this clone. V usage is TRBV4-3 and J usage is TRBJ2-1, with 13 positions matching TRBD2. This CDR3 contains 17 residues. Trimming at V came to 4 bases and at J to 4 bases, leaving 7 bases not matched to a gene. Per the germline V gene, CDR1 is LGHNA and CDR2 is YSLEER. The CDR3 nucleotides read TGCGCCAGCAGCCCACGAAAGACTAGCGGGAGGTACAATGAGCAGTTCTTC. It is translated as CASSPRKTSGRYNEQFF.

The genes are TRBV6-1 and TRBJ2-1; no clear D. The germline V gene encodes CDR1 MNHNS and CDR2 SASEGT. This CDR3 has 14 amino acids. V lost 5 bases and J lost 4, with 12 bases in between. The CDR3 sequence: CASSNEFTYNEQFF. CDR3 sequence (DNA): TGTGCCAGCAGTAATGAGTTCACGTACAATGAGCAGTTCTTC.

In DNA form, the CDR3 reads TGTGCCAGCAGCTTAGATTATCTTAGCTACACAGATACGCAGTATTTT. It encodes CASSLDYLSYTDTQYF. The chain recombines TRBV7-2 with TRBJ2-3; no clear D. CDR1 SGHTA and CDR2 FQGNSA come from the germline V gene. The length of the CDR3 is 16 residues. V lost 1 base and J 2 bases, leaving 13 bases between the germline ends.

This chain uses TRBV19 with TRBJ1-2, with D uncertain. CDR3 length: 12 amino acids. The ends were cut back, 3 bases at V and 8 bases at J, with 10 bases in the middle. Germline V gene data show CDR1 as LNHDA and CDR2 as SQIVND (reference sequence). The CDR3 sequence: CASSIPPSGYTF. CDR3 sequence (DNA): TGTGCCAGTAGTATCCCTCCGAGCGGCTACACCTTC.

V usage is TRBV18 and J usage is TRBJ1-4, with D perhaps matching TRBD1 (6 bases). V was pared by 4 bases and J by 2 bases, with 11 bases between. Germline V CDR1 and CDR2: KGHSH, LQKENI. This CDR3 has 15 amino acids. Here the CDR3 reads CASSRRTATNEKLFF. CDR3 sequence (DNA): TGTGCCAGCTCACGAAGGACAGCCACTAATGAAAAACTGTTTTTT.

This clone was seen a few times. This chain uses TRBV6-6 with TRBJ1-2; a possible D gene is TRBD1 (6 bases). V was trimmed by 8 bases and J by 4 bases, leaving 11 bases between them. Per the germline V gene, CDR1 is MNHNY and CDR2 is SVGAGI (reference sequence). This CDR3 is 12 amino acids long. The CDR3 DNA is TGTGCCAGCCGTGGCAGGGGCTATGGCTACACCTTC. Translated, it gives CASRGRGYGYTF.

The chain combines TRBV7-6 with TRBJ2-7, with 13 bases that match TRBD2. This CDR3 contains 16 residues. Germline trimming cut 5 bases from V and 5 bases from J; bases unmatched to any gene: 9. Germline CDR1 reads SGHVS; CDR2 reads FNYEAQ. The CDR3 reads CASSRGLAGEGNEQYF. As DNA, the CDR3 is TGTGCCAGCAGCCGCGGACTAGCGGGAGAGGGTAACGAGCAGTACTTC.

This clone was seen once. The chain recombines TRBV30 with TRBJ1-3; 7 nucleotides match TRBD1. The V gene end was trimmed by 4 bases and the J gene end by 0 bases; junction bases not matched to a gene: 12. CDR1 and CDR2 (germline): GTSNPN, SVGIG (reference sequence). The CDR3 is 17 residues long. In DNA form, the CDR3 reads TGTGCCTGGACCCCGAGAACAGGGGTCCCCTCTGGAAACACCATATATTTT. Protein: CAWTPRTGVPSGNTIYF.

This chain joins TRBV7-2 and TRBJ1-1; the match to TRBD1 covers 8 bases. CDR3 size: 15 residues. V was clipped by 5 bases and J by 1 base; unmatched bases: 6. CDR1 is SGHTA and CDR2 is FQGNSA in the germline V gene. This chain's CDR3 is CASSLRTGTNTEAFF. CDR3 in DNA: TGTGCCAGCAGCCTTCGGACAGGGACGAACACTGAAGCTTTCTTT.